Each of the 10 T cell receptor beta chains below was sequenced from the same sample in a study of cytomegalovirus exposure and HLA in healthy donors. The study ran its PCR with 60 Vbeta and 13 Jbeta primers. Some clones are missing from TCRdb's copy, which holds only in-frame ones; the method was immunoSEQ multiplex PCR. The table lists 200,000 or so clones, 82% of them singletons. Sequenced sample: PBMCs. The source is a woman aged 45-59 years in good health and CMV-seropositive.

The chain employs TRBV4-3 and TRBJ2-7; TRBD1 aligns across 9 bases. V shed 3 bases, J shed 5 bases, and the junction held 11 bases outside the gene matches. The length of the CDR3 is 16 residues. Germline V CDR1 and CDR2: LGHNA, YSLEER. The CDR3 region is CASSQNRDRVINEQYF. For the CDR3, the DNA is TGCGCCAGCAGCCAGAACCGGGACAGGGTAATCAACGAGCAGTACTTC.

As DNA, the CDR3 is TGTGCCAGCAGCTTAGACGGGACTTACCAAGAGACCCAGTACTTC. Its translation: CASSLDGTYQETQYF. The rearrangement links TRBV11-2 to TRBJ2-5; TRBD2 is a possible D gene (6 bases). The germline V and J ends were trimmed by 0 bases and 0 bases, with 8 bases remaining between them. CDR3 size: 15 residues. The germline V gene has CDR1 SGHAT and CDR2 FQNNGV. Combining the CDR3 with reference TRBV11-2 and TRBJ2-5 gives the whole variable domain EAGVAQSPRYKIIEKRQSVAFWCNPISGHATLYWYQQILGQGPKLLIQFQNNGVVDDSQLPKDRFSAERLKGVDSTLKIQPAKLEDSAVYLCASSLDGTYQETQYFGPGTRLLVL.

This clone appeared a single time. Mismatch with germline at one junction end may stem from a read error. CDR3 nucleotide sequence: TGTTCCAGCAGCAAACCCTTTGTTGTAAACGGTTCCTACGAGCAGTACTTC. It is translated as CSSSKPFVVNGSYEQYF. The V call is TRBV7-9, the J call TRBJ2-7, with D uncertain. CDR3 length: 17 amino acids. Germline values: CDR1 SEHNR, CDR2 FQNEAQ (reference sequence).

The chain carries TRBV2 and TRBJ1-1; D not certain. The CDR3 contains 12 residues. Trimming shortened V by 8 bases and J by 12 bases, and 19 bases separated the two germline ends. Germline V gene sequence: CDR1 SNHLY, CDR2 FYNNEI. CDR3 region: CASLPRPGLSFF. For the CDR3, the DNA is TGTGCCAGCCTCCCCAGACCAGGACTTTCTTTCTTT.

The V gene is TRBV10-1, the J gene TRBJ1-4; 10 bases fit TRBD1. The CDR3 sequence is 16 residues long. Germline V CDR1 and CDR2: WNHNN, SYGVQD (reference sequence). Trimming took 3 bases from V and 10 from J; bases not matched to a gene: 11. The CDR3: CASSELPRDRGGKLFF. The CDR3 DNA follows: TGCGCCAGCAGTGAACTCCCTCGGGACAGGGGAGGAAAACTGTTTTTT.

Concerning this clone: The junction does not match germline at one end; this may be a read error. The genes are TRBV7-9 and TRBJ2-3, with a weak D call TRBD2 (5 bases). The CDR3 spans 17 residues. CDR1 and CDR2 from the germline V gene are SEHNR and FQNEAQ (reference sequence). CDR3 sequence: CSSRSTPIGKITDTQYF. In nucleotides, the CDR3 is TGTTCCAGCAGAAGTACCCCTATCGGGAAAATCACAGATACGCAGTATTTT. Based on the CDR3 plus reference TRBV7-9 and TRBJ2-3, the full variable domain is DTGVSQNPRHKITKRGQNVTFRCDPISEHNRLYWYRQTLGQGPEFLTYFQNEAQLEKSRLLSDRFSAERPKGSFSTLEIQRTEQGDSAMYLCSSRSTPIGKITDTQYFGPGTRLTVL.

To note about this clone: The junction shows a germline mismatch at one end, possibly a read error. The rearrangement joins TRBV5-4 to TRBJ1-4; 10 nucleotides agree with TRBD1. The germline CDR1 and CDR2 sequences are SGHNT and YYREEE (reference sequence). The CDR3 spans 15 residues. In nucleotides, the CDR3 is TGTGCCAGCAGCTCGTGGACAGGGGGTAATGAAAAACCGTTTTTT. Translating it yields CASSSWTGGNEKPFF.

In this sample, this clone turned up a few times. This chain connects TRBV19 to TRBJ2-1, with D tentatively TRBD2 (6 bases). Germline V gives CDR1 LNHDA, CDR2 SQIVND (reference sequence). Trimming took 3 bases from V and 10 from J, leaving 10 bases between them. CDR3 size: 12 residues. CDR3 nucleotide sequence: TGTGCCAGTAGTATCGGGGAGGTCGAGCAGTTCTTC. This sequence encodes CASSIGEVEQFF.

The J gene is TRBJ2-7, the V gene TRBV6-6; 7 nucleotides match TRBD1. This CDR3 spans 14 amino acids. The ends lost 4 bases at V and 7 bases at J; junction bases unmatched: 10. Germline CDR1 MNHNY, CDR2 SVGAGI (reference sequence). Here the CDR3 reads CASSFGTAALEQYF. The CDR3 region has the DNA TGTGCCAGCAGTTTCGGGACAGCAGCCCTTGAGCAGTACTTC.

V gene TRBV7-9 combines with J gene TRBJ2-3, with 7 bases identical to TRBD2. The germline V gene encodes CDR1 SEHNR and CDR2 FQNEAQ (reference sequence). The V gene end was trimmed by 5 bases and the J gene end by 0 bases; junction bases not matched to a gene: 5. The CDR3 extends over 15 amino acids. The CDR3 DNA sequence: TGTGCCAGCAGCCCCCCGACTAGCAGCACAGATACGCAGTATTTT. Translation: CASSPPTSSTDTQYF.